Presented here are 18 T cell receptor delta chains from one specimen sequenced in a study of γδ T cells in repeated Plasmodium falciparum infection (dated by TCRdb to the early 2020s). The library relied on multiplex PCR. The run used an Illumina MiSeq. TCRdb reprocessed the public reads with the caller CATT; rows with the same DNA were merged afterwards. This sample comprises some 50,000 delta-chain clones, less than 2% of them detected only once. About 8.3% of the sample rests with the top ten. For bulk TCR repertoire analysis, Vgamma9/Vdelta2+ and Vdelta2-negative gammadelta T cell populations were flow-sorted out of peripheral blood mononuclear cells. The specimen was gamma-delta T cells from blood. The receptors here all came from a pool of human donors (malaria-infected and uninfected, not separated).

This clone was seen more than once but under ten times. Given a far larger clone just one base away, this is likely a sequencing read error. The same CDR3 arises from other DNA sequences in this sample as well. This chain uses TRDV1 with TRDJ1, with 7 positions matching TRDD3. The CDR3 totals 16 residues. V gave up 3 bases and J gave up 14 bases; unmatched junction bases: 21. The V gene's germline CDR1 is TSWWSYY and CDR2 QGS. The DNA for the CDR3 is TGTGCTCTTGGGGACCCATACCCTGGGGGCCCAGTTGGACTTATCTTT. Translation: CALGDPYPGGPVGLIF.

The V gene corresponds to TRDV1; no J gene was called; the D call in the table, TRDD3, was not verified against the DNA. The germline gives CDR1 TSWWSYY, CDR2 QGS. CDR3 length: 18 residues. CDR3: CALGERIIPGWGWRKIIF. As DNA, the CDR3 is TGTGCTCTTGGGGAACGAATCATACCTGGCTGGGGGTGGCGCAAAATAATATTT.

This clone was counted only a few times. This DNA translates differently at residue 4 from the TCRdb protein, which is that of a much larger clone; a read error is likely, and the protein shown is the DNA's own translation. This rearrangement joins TRDV1 to TRDJ1, with 13 bases aligning to TRDD3. Germline CDR1 and CDR2: TSWWSYY and QGS. The CDR3 loop spans 21 amino acids. Here the CDR3 reads CALREWNWGIRRPPYTDKLIF. The CDR3 region has the DNA TGTGCTCTTAGGGAATGGAACTGGGGGATACGTCGGCCACCGTACACCGATAAACTCATCTTT.

This clone has at least ten counts. The chain links TRDV1 to TRDJ1; D is unclear. From germline, CDR1 is TSWWSYY and CDR2 QGS. Trimming cost V 1 base and J 3 bases, with 33 bases left between them. This CDR3 is built from 22 residues. The CDR3 DNA reads TGTGCTCTTGGGGAACGGTGCCCCCAAAAGTGGGTGACACGAGGGGCCCCCGATAAACTCATCTTT. This encodes CALGERCPQKWVTRGAPDKLIF.

This clone has just a few counts. The mismatch at residue 5 between this DNA's translation and the TCRdb protein of a much larger clone likely reflects a read error; the protein shown is translated from the DNA. V usage is TRDV1 and J usage is TRDJ1, with unresolved D. Since TCRdb gives no J gene, matching the DNA to germline was used here to assign it. The germline V gene has CDR1 TSWWSYY and CDR2 QGS. Trimming cost V 4 bases and J 0 bases, with 36 bases left between them. The CDR3 loop spans 23 amino acids. The CDR3 loop reads CALGGLNAAFLLGALGYTDKLIF. CDR3 DNA: TGTGCTCTTGGGGGACTTAACGCCGCTTTTTTACTAGGGGCCCTTGGGTACACCGATAAACTCATCTTT.

On this clone itself: This DNA's translation and the protein TCRdb lists, from a much larger clone, do not match at residue 8, likely due to a read error; the protein shown is translated from the DNA. The V gene is TRDV1, the J gene TRDJ1; 12 positions match TRDD3. The CDR3 loop spans 24 amino acids. The germline V gene has CDR1 TSWWSYY and CDR2 QGS. The CDR3 loop reads CALGEPTSFCPNWGIPCYTDKLIF. CDR3 nucleotide sequence: TGTGCTCTTGGGGAACCCACCTCTTTCTGTCCTAACTGGGGGATACCCTGCTACACCGATAAACTTATCTTT.

Regarding this clone: TCRdb's protein, taken from a much larger clone, differs from this DNA's translation at residue 19, likely owing to a read error; the protein displayed comes from the DNA. A V gene of TRDV1 was called, but no J gene was assigned; the table's D call, TRDD3, was not checked against the DNA. The CDR3 spans 21 residues. Germline V gene data show CDR1 as TSWWSYY and CDR2 as QGS. The CDR3 here is CALGEVFLPSTLGINSDKPIF. CDR3 DNA: TGTGCTCTTGGGGAGGTATTCCTACCCTCAACGCTGGGGATCAATAGCGATAAACCCATCTTT.

This clone has just a few counts. The amino acid sequence in TCRdb belongs to a much larger clone and departs from this DNA's translation at residue 5, likely a sequencing read error; the sequence shown is translated from the DNA. The sample has other DNA sequences that encode this CDR3 too. The rearrangement links TRDV1 to TRDJ1; 10 nucleotides agree with TRDD3. Assignment of the J gene here rests on matching the DNA to germline, because TCRdb gives none. This CDR3 has 23 amino acids. With 3 bases clipped from V and 0 bases from J, the junction kept 25 bases outside the gene matches. Germline CDR1 is TSWWSYY and CDR2 is QGS. The chain's CDR3 is CALGDLLACGVGDTSRYTDKLIF. The CDR3 nucleotides are TGTGCTCTTGGGGACCTATTGGCCTGCGGGGTGGGGGATACAAGCCGGTACACCGATAAACTCATCTTT.

Many counts were recorded for this clone. V usage is TRDV2 and J usage is TRDJ1, with TRDD3 identical over 13 bases. TCRdb is silent on the J gene; assignment here came from matching the DNA to germline. The junction had 13 bases not matched to a gene; V was cut back by 0 bases and J by 1 base. This CDR3 is built from 20 residues. The germline gives CDR1 GEAIGNYY, CDR2 EKD. The CDR3, as DNA: TGTGCCTGTGACACCTTAGAACTGGGGGATACGTCGGGTCGCACCGATAAACTCATCTTT. Translating it yields CACDTLELGDTSGRTDKLIF.

This clone was counted ten times or more. This DNA's translation differs at residue 15 from TCRdb's protein, which comes from a much larger clone; a read error is likely, and the protein shown is translated from the DNA. This rearrangement joins TRDV1 to TRDJ1; 8 bases are shared with TRDD2. Trimming at V came to 0 bases and at J to 0 bases, leaving 27 bases not matched to a gene. Germline loops: CDR1 TSWWSYY, CDR2 QGS. The CDR3 extends over 24 amino acids. This chain's CDR3 is CALGELAGSFLRMGYLSYTDKLIF. The CDR3, as DNA: TGTGCTCTTGGGGAACTAGCCGGGTCCTTCCTAAGAATGGGGTATCTTTCGTACACCGATAAACTCATCTTT.

As for this clone: Given a far larger clone just one base away, this is likely a sequencing read error. The sample contains more than one DNA sequence encoding this CDR3. The CDR3: CALGKPIPPRVPLDKLIF. The CDR3 bases are TGTGCTCTTGGGAAACCCATTCCTCCGCGGGTGCCTCTCGATAAACTCATCTTT. V usage is TRDV1 and J usage is TRDJ1; D perhaps matches TRDD2 (5 bases). The CDR3 spans 18 residues. The V gene's germline CDR1 is TSWWSYY and CDR2 QGS. V lost 5 bases and J 4 bases, leaving 26 bases between the germline ends.

This clone was seen more than once but under ten times. A single base is all that separates this from a far larger clone, so a read error is likely. Other DNA sequences from this sample encode an identical CDR3 as well. The chain links TRDV1 to TRDJ1; no firm D call. Germline V lookup: CDR1 TSWWSYY, CDR2 QGS. The CDR3 extends over 14 amino acids. Trimming left V 3 bases short and J 0 bases short, with 8 bases between. The CDR3: CALGDAAYTDKLIF. The CDR3 bases are TGTGCTCTTGGGGATGCCGCCTACACCGATAAACTCATCTTT.

This clone was seen a handful of times. TCRdb pairs this DNA with a much larger clone's protein that differs at residue 8, likely a read error; the protein shown was translated from the DNA. The rearrangement uses TRDV1 and TRDJ1, with TRDD3 matching 11 bases. Germline V gives CDR1 TSWWSYY, CDR2 QGS. The CDR3 is 20 amino acids. V dropped 6 bases and J dropped 2; count of bases not matched to a gene: 20. CDR3 sequence (DNA): TGTGCTCTTGGAGACCCCCACGCCGGGTACTGGGGGATAAGAACCGATAAACTCATCTTT. This sequence encodes CALGDPHAGYWGIRTDKLIF.

This clone has a handful of counts. TCRdb records a much larger clone's protein for this DNA, with a difference at residue 13 that likely arises from a read error; the protein given is the translation of the DNA. The chain employs TRDV1 and TRDJ1; no clear D gene. TCRdb carries no J gene annotation; the J gene was assigned here by matching the DNA with germline. The CDR3 sequence is 17 residues long. Germline-derived CDR1 and CDR2 are TSWWSYY and QGS. The DNA for the CDR3 is TGTGCTCTTGGGGGACCTAGCTTAGTGCCGTACACCAATAAACTCATCTTT. Encoded protein: CALGGPSLVPYTNKLIF.

This clone showed up just a few times. For this DNA, TCRdb reports the protein of a much larger clone, which diverges at residue 9, most likely from a read error; the protein presented here is translated directly from the DNA. This chain uses TRDV1 with TRDJ1; the match to TRDD3 covers 8 bases. The CDR3 contains 26 residues. CDR1 TSWWSYY and CDR2 QGS come from the germline V gene. Trimming at V came to 0 bases and at J to 0 bases, leaving 33 bases not matched to a gene. CDR3 loop: CALGELCFQSSSLAATGGEYTDKLIF. CDR3 nucleotides: TGTGCTCTTGGGGAACTCTGTTTCCAGTCATCTTCCTTAGCGGCTACTGGGGGCGAGTACACCGATAAACTCATCTTT.

This clone was seen more than once but under ten times. A far bigger clonotype differs at one base, so this is likely a read error. Within the sample, other DNA sequences also encode this same CDR3. The gene calls are TRDV3 and TRDJ1, with D possibly TRDD3 on 7 matching bases. This CDR3 has 17 residues. Germline V CDR1 and CDR2: TVYSNPD, GDNSRS (reference sequence). The V end lost 2 bases, the J end lost 5 bases, and 27 bases lay between the germline ends. CDR3 bases: TGTGCCTTTGGCCCTTCCCCTTCCCTGGGGGCTACTGATAAACTCATCTTT. It codes for CAFGPSPSLGATDKLIF. The entire variable domain, with the rest obtained from reference TRDV3 and TRDJ1, is as follows: CDKVTQSSPDQTVASGSEVVLLCTYDTVYSNPDLFWYRIRPDYSFQFVFYGDNSRSEGADFTQGRFSVKHILTQKAFHLVISPVRTEDSATYYCAFGPSPSLGATDKLIFGKGTRVTVEP.

This clone has a handful of counts. The protein that TCRdb holds for this DNA derives from a much larger clone and differs from the translated DNA at residue 10, which likely indicates a read error; the protein shown here is translated from the DNA. This chain joins TRDV2 and TRDJ1, with TRDD3 matching over 9 bases. Assignment of the J gene here rests on matching the DNA to germline, because TCRdb gives none. The CDR3 spans 17 residues. The J segment lost 2 bases and the V segment lost 3 bases, leaving 12 bases of the junction unmatched. Germline V gene sequence: CDR1 GEAIGNYY, CDR2 EKD. CDR3: CACDPLTGGHKTDKLIF. The CDR3 DNA follows: TGTGCCTGTGACCCACTTACTGGGGGACACAAGACCGATAAACTCATCTTT.

As concerns this clone: TCRdb's entry gives the protein of a much larger clone, which mismatches this DNA's translation at residue 9, likely from a read error; the protein reported here is translated from the DNA. The chain carries TRDV2 and TRDJ3; D is undetermined. No J gene is reported in TCRdb; it was inferred here by comparing the DNA with germline. Germline V lookup: CDR1 GEAIGNYY, CDR2 EKD. V was trimmed by 3 bases and J by 0 bases, leaving 17 bases between them. The CDR3 runs 19 residues. The CDR3 loop reads CACDAVRTSSSWDTRQMFF. In DNA form, the CDR3 reads TGTGCCTGTGACGCCGTGCGGACTTCAAGCTCCTGGGACACCCGACAGATGTTTTTC.